The clone carrying this T cell receptor beta chain has a handful of counts. Trimming removed 1 base at V and 0 bases at J, with 13 bases between. Germline V gene lookup returns CDR1 LNHNV and CDR2 YYDKDF (reference sequence). The CDR3 is 17 residues long. This sample is drawn from a study of blood T cells in healthy people across ages. Next came a second PCR, run for roughly 7 to 12 cycles, which used a sample-barcoded 5' primer along with a J-beta primer mix. TCRdb used MiXCR to reprocess the 5' RACE reads, holding one entry per CDR3 protein. The sample shows approximately 290,000 distinct CDR3 sequences, roughly 29% of them seen only once.

The V gene is TRBV15, the J gene TRBJ2-4; possibly TRBD2 for D (6 bases). The sequence derives from a woman in her seventies in good health. Sequencing was done on a sample of blood. The CDR3 coding sequence is TGTGCCACCAGCAGAGTCAACCGGGGGATAGCCAAAAACATTCAGTACTTC. Translated: CATSRVNRGIAKNIQYF.